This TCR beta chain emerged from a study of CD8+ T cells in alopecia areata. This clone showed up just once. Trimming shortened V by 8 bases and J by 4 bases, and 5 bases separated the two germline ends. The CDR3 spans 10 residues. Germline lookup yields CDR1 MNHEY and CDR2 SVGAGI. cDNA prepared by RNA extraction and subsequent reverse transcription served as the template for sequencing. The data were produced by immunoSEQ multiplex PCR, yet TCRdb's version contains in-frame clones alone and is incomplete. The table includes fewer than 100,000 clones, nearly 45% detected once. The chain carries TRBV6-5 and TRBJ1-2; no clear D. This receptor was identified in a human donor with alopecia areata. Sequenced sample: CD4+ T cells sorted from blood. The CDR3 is CASGLYGYTF. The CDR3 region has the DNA TGTGCCAGCGGCCTCTATGGCTACACCTTC.